Presented here are 10 T cell receptor beta chains from one specimen sequenced in a study of blood T cells in healthy people across ages (dated by TCRdb to the mid-2010s). The library was generated by 5' RACE. Instrument on record: Illumina HiSeq 2500. A second about 7 to 12 cycle PCR used a sample-barcoded 5' primer and a J-beta primer mix. Starting from the raw public reads, TCRdb applied fastp trimming at Q25, assembled clones with MiXCR and retained in-frame beta chains. Every CDR3 protein is listed once, alongside the most common genes and DNA of its rows. The sample records about 800,000 distinct CDR3 sequences, 20% to 25% of which are singletons. The ten largest clones add up to approximately 4% of the sample. The sample also formed part of further work on T cells of mothers and their children.

The source material was blood. Source of these receptors: a boy between 10 and 17 years old in good health.

At least ten counts were recorded for this clonotype. The chain is built from TRBV29-1 and TRBJ1-4, with D maybe TRBD1 (5 bases). Germline V gene data show CDR1 as SQVTM and CDR2 as ANQGSEA. This CDR3 is built from 13 residues. V was trimmed by 4 bases and J by 3 bases, leaving 9 bases between them. CDR3 amino acids: CSVVRDANEKLFF. DNA of the CDR3: TGCAGCGTTGTAAGGGACGCTAATGAAAAACTGTTTTTT.

V usage is TRBV3-1 and J usage is TRBJ2-3; D may be TRBD1 (5 bases). CDR1 and CDR2 (germline): LGHDT, YNNKEL (reference sequence). The CDR3 is made up of 14 amino acids. The germline V and J ends were trimmed by 2 bases and 6 bases, with 12 bases remaining between them. CDR3 sequence reads: CASSQQGMEDTQYF. The CDR3 DNA reads as TGTGCCAGCAGCCAACAGGGTATGGAGGATACGCAGTATTTT.

V gene TRBV6-1 combines with J gene TRBJ2-5; tentative D call: TRBD1 (7 bases). Matching the DNA end better, TRBJ2-7 makes the J call doubtful. The CDR3 is 15 residues long. The germline V gene encodes CDR1 MNHNS and CDR2 SASEGT. The CDR3 DNA follows: TGTGCCAGCCGGAGGGGGCGGGACACCGTCTACGAGCAGTACTTC. Translation gives CASRRGRDTVYEQYF.

This chain links TRBV9 with TRBJ2-1; no firm D call. The J call is uncertain, as TRBJ2-7 better fits the DNA end. The length of the CDR3 is 14 residues. Germline V gene data show CDR1 as SGDLS and CDR2 as YYNGEE. CDR3 nucleotides: TGTGCCAGCAGCGTAGCACCCATCTCCTACGAGCAGTACTTC. Translation gives CASSVAPISYEQYF.

This clonotype was seen a handful of times. The junction departs from the called germline gene at one end, perhaps through a read error. The rearrangement joins TRBV4-3 to TRBJ1-4; 12 nucleotides line up with TRBD1. Germline CDR1 reads LGHNA; CDR2 reads YSLEER. CDR3 length equals 16 residues. The CDR3 is CANSQDGGTGGQKLFF. The DNA for the CDR3 is TGCGCCAACAGCCAAGATGGGGGGACAGGGGGCCAAAAACTGTTTTTT.

The sample holds a few counts of this clonotype. At one boundary the junction diverges from the germline segment, which might be a read error. This sequence joins TRBV24-1 and TRBJ2-5; 7 bases fit TRBD2. The CDR3 runs 13 residues. The V gene's germline CDR1 is KGHDR and CDR2 SFDVKD. The CDR3 reads CATSAAGVETQYF. CDR3 nucleotide sequence: TGTGCCACCAGTGCTGCGGGAGTGGAGACTCAGTACTTC.

This clonotype was picked up many times. V usage is TRBV4-1 and J usage is TRBJ2-7, with TRBD1 as a possible D gene (6 bases). V was pared by 0 bases and J by 6 bases, with 12 bases between. This CDR3 has 14 amino acids. Germline values: CDR1 MGHRA, CDR2 YSYEKL. CDR3 sequence (DNA): TGCGCCAGCAGCCAAGATCGCCTAGGGGGCGAGCAGTACTTC. This gives the protein CASSQDRLGGEQYF.

The genes are TRBV29-1 and TRBJ1-1; TRBD1 is a possible D gene (5 bases). CDR1 is SQVTM, CDR2 ANQGSEA, per germline. This CDR3 region has 13 residues. V gave up 5 bases and J gave up 2 bases, with 12 bases separating them. The CDR3 DNA sequence: TGCAGCGTTCCGGGGACGGTTAACACTGAAGCTTTCTTT. As protein: CSVPGTVNTEAFF.

This clonotype was observed a few times. The chain recombines TRBV12-3 or TRBV12-4 with TRBJ2-5; possibly TRBD2 for D (6 bases). The CDR3 spans 14 residues. V lost 5 bases and J lost 11, with 21 bases in between. The CDR3 bases are TGTGCCAGCAGTCTAGACACCCCCCGTCGGGAGCAGTACTTC. This encodes CASSLDTPRREQYF.

The chain has TRBV4-2 and TRBJ1-1; 7 bases align to TRBD1. Trimming took 6 bases from V and 4 from J; bases not matched to a gene: 8. This CDR3 comprises 14 residues. The germline V gene encodes CDR1 LGHNA and CDR2 YNFKEQ. CDR3 bases: TGTGCCAGCAGTCGGGCAGGGGGGAGCACTGAAGCTTTCTTT. Translated, it gives CASSRAGGSTEAFF.